Below, one T cell receptor beta chain is given with its context. V was trimmed by 3 bases and J by 0 bases, leaving 15 bases between them. The CDR3 runs to 16 residues. Per germline, CDR1 SGDLS and CDR2 YYNGEE. This record comes from a study of T-cell memory formation after mild COVID-19. With constant-segment primers, 5'RACE yielded cDNA libraries of TCR alpha and TCR beta that carried sample barcodes and UMIs. Each CDR3 protein is one row after TCRdb ran MiXCR on the 5' RACE reads. The repertoire holds under 250,000 distinct CDR3 sequences, with 27% as singletons. The clonotype was recovered from an adult woman who had mild COVID-19 (a few samples of this study predate the infection). Cell type and time point are not known. Material: PBMCs or a T cell subset sorted from them (not recorded which). The chain joins TRBV9 to TRBJ1-1; TRBD1 is a possible D gene (5 bases). The CDR3 here is CASSAGTPRLNTEAFF. The DNA of the CDR3 is TGTGCCAGCAGCGCGGGGACCCCAAGATTGAACACTGAAGCTTTCTTT. The full variable domain, rest sourced from reference TRBV9 and TRBJ1-1, is DSGVTQTPKHLITATGQRVTLRCSPRSGDLSVYWYQQSLDQGLQFLIQYYNGEERAKGNILERFSAQQFPDLHSELNLSSLELGDSALYFCASSAGTPRLNTEAFFGQGTRLTVV.